This section outlines one T cell receptor beta chain sequence together with its context. Authors' analysis steps: Amplified reference gene primers provided the basis for estimating nucleated cell counts. The method was immunoSEQ multiplex PCR; TCRdb's version includes in-frame clones alone and lacks a portion of them. The V and J calls and clone size were taken over from that table, and D and trimming were inferred from the DNA. The sample has fewer than 130,000 clones; approximately 80% are singletons. Trimming pared 1 base from V and 3 bases from J, leaving 16 bases between. The CDR3 contains 17 residues. Per germline, CDR1 LNHDA and CDR2 SQIVND (reference sequence). The sample originates from a study of blood T cell repertoires in COVID-19. Study details: From the United States, Italy and Spain came samples of acute and convalescent COVID-19. The analysed material was cDNA or gDNA that came from T cells, B-cell-depleted T cells, or PBMCs.

The TCR originated in a man aged 70-80 years with active or convalescent COVID-19. The rearrangement joins TRBV19 to TRBJ1-5, with D possibly matching TRBD1 (5 bases). The sample was peripheral blood. As DNA, the CDR3 is TGTGCCAGTAGTATAGTTTCGGGGGGGGATTTCAATCAGCCCCAGCATTTT. Translation: CASSIVSGGDFNQPQHF.